This T cell receptor (beta chain) was retrieved from a study of blood T cell repertoires in COVID-19. Authors' data handling: The assay estimated nucleated cells by amplifying reference gene primers. Generated by immunoSEQ multiplex PCR, the TCRdb table keeps only in-frame clones and is missing some. V and J calls and clone size follow that table, whereas D and trimming were derived from the DNA. Among 150,000 to 200,000 clones, under 90% were seen once, and the ten largest hold about 10%. This CDR3 comprises 15 residues. Per the germline V gene, CDR1 is MNHNS and CDR2 is SASEGT. Deletions cut 2 bases from V and 1 base from J, with 9 bases between.

The chain recombines TRBV6-1 with TRBJ1-5; D might be TRBD1 (5 bases). The clonotype was recovered from an elderly woman with active or convalescent COVID-19. Material: peripheral blood. For the CDR3, the DNA is TGTGCCAGCAGTGAACAGGGTAAGAGCAATCAGCCCCAGCATTTT. Translating gives CASSEQGKSNQPQHF.